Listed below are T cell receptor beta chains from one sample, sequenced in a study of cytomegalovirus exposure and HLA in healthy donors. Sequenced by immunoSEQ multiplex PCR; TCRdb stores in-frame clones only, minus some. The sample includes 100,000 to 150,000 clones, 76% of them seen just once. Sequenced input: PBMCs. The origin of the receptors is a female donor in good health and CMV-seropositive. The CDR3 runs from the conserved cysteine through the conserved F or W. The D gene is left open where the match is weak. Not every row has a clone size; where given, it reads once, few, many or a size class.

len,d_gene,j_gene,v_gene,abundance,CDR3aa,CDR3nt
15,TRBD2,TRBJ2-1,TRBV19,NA,CASSIRREGRNEQFF,TGTGCCAGTAGTATAAGGCGGGAGGGCCGCAATGAGCAGTTCTTC
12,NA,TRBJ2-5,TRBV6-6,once,CASSYLQETQYF,TGTGCCAGCAGTTACCTACAAGAGACCCAGTACTTC
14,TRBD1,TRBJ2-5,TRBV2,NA,CASSKQQGAETQYF,TGTGCCAGCAGTAAACAGCAGGGGGCAGAGACCCAGTACTTC
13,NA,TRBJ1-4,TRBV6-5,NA,CASSDGGGEKLFF,TGTGCCAGCAGTGACGGGGGGGGTGAAAAACTGTTTTTT
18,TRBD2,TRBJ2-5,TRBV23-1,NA,CASSFPAGGPEGRETQYF,TGCGCCAGCAGTTTTCCAGCGGGAGGGCCTGAGGGGCGAGAGACCCAGTACTTC
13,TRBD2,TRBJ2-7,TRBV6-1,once,CASRISGRAGQYF,TGTGCCAGCAGGATTAGCGGGAGGGCCGGGCAGTACTTC
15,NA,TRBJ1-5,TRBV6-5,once,CASSPQGGSNQPQHF,TGTGCCAGCAGTCCCCAGGGAGGGAGCAATCAGCCCCAGCATTTT
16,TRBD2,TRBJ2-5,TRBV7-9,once,CASSLGLAGGMETQYF,TGTGCCAGCAGCCTTGGACTAGCGGGGGGTATGGAGACCCAGTACTTC
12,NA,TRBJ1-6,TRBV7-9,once,CASSLGSSPLHF,TGTGCCAGCAGTCTAGGGAGTTCACCCCTCCACTTT
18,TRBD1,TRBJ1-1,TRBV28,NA,CASSFPAGTGYGNTEAFF,TGTGCCAGCAGTTTCCCTGCCGGGACAGGGTATGGGAACACTGAAGCTTTCTTT
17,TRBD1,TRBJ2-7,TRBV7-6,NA,CASSLVLQGASSYEQYF,TGTGCCAGCAGCTTAGTACTACAGGGGGCCAGCTCCTACGAGCAGTACTTC
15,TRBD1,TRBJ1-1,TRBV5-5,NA,CASSLNPTGGTEAFF,TGTGCCAGCAGCCTAAACCCGACAGGGGGTACTGAAGCTTTCTTT
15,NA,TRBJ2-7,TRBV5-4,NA,CASSLGTAQNYEQYF,TGTGCCAGCAGCTTGGGTACAGCCCAGAACTACGAGCAGTACTTC
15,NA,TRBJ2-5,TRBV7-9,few,CASSSTRGSQETQYF,TGTGCCAGCAGCTCTACTAGGGGGAGCCAAGAGACCCAGTACTTC
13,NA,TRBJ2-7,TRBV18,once,CASSPGQTYEQYF,TGTGCCAGCTCACCTGGACAGACCTACGAGCAGTACTTC
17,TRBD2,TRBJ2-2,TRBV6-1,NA,CASSESLAGANTGELFF,TGTGCCAGCAGTGAGAGCCTAGCGGGGGCTAACACCGGGGAGCTGTTTTTT
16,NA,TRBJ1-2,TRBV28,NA,CASSTPRRGIGNGYTF,TGTGCCAGCAGCACCCCCCGGCGGGGGATAGGTAATGGCTACACCTTC
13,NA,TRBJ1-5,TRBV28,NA,CASSLISKQPQHF,TGTGCCAGCAGTTTAATTTCCAAACAGCCCCAGCATTTT
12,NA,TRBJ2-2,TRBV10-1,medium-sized,CASSEVSGELFF,TGCGCCAGCAGTGAGGTATCCGGGGAGCTGTTTTTT
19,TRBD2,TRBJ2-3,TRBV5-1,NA,CASSPRPFAGGVSTDTQYF,TGCGCCAGCAGCCCCCGTCCGTTCGCGGGAGGGGTAAGCACAGATACGCAGTATTTT
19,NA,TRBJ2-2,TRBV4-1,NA,CASSQGLGGRGTNTGELFF,TGCGCCAGCAGCCAAGGGCTAGGAGGCAGGGGCACGAACACCGGGGAGCTGTTTTTT
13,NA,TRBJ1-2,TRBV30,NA,CAWSVTVQAAYTF,TGTGCCTGGAGTGTCACGGTACAGGCGGCCTACACCTTC
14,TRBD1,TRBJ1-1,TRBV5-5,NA,CASSFTGVNTEAFF,TGTGCCAGCAGTTTTACAGGGGTGAACACTGAAGCTTTCTTT
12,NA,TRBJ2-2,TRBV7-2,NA,CASSLFGGELFF,TGTGCCAGCAGCCTTTTCGGCGGGGAGCTGTTTTTT
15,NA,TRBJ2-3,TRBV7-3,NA,CASSPKGGVADTQYF,TGTGCCAGCAGTCCAAAGGGCGGGGTTGCAGATACGCAGTATTTT
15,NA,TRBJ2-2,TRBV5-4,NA,CASSPGTKNTGELFF,TGTGCCAGCAGCCCCGGGACAAAGAACACCGGGGAGCTGTTTTTT
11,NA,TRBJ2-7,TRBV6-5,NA,CASSQLYEQYF,TGTGCCAGCAGTCAACTTTACGAGCAGTACTTC
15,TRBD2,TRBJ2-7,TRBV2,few,CASSSHSGGGYEQYF,TGTGCCAGCAGTTCTCACAGCGGGGGGGGCTACGAGCAGTACTTC
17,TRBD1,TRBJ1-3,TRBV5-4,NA,CASSSNTGGGSGNTIYF,TGTGCCAGCAGCTCGAACACAGGGGGCGGCTCTGGAAACACCATATATTTT
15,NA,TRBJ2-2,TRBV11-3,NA,CASSLTALATGELFF,TGTGCCAGCAGCTTAACTGCACTAGCCACCGGGGAGCTGTTTTTT
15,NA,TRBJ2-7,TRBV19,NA,CASSRGGAGTYEQYF,TGTGCCAGTAGCCGGGGCGGGGCAGGGACCTACGAGCAGTACTTC
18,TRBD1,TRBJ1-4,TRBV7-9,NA,CASSLGQGRGATNEKLFF,TGTGCCAGCAGCTTGGGACAGGGAAGAGGTGCAACTAATGAAAAACTGTTTTTT
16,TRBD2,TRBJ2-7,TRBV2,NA,CASSEESGLAGSEQYF,TGTGCCAGCAGTGAAGAATCAGGACTAGCGGGATCCGAGCAGTACTTC
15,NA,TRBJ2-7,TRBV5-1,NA,CASSLATGFSYEQYF,TGCGCCAGCAGCTTGGCGACAGGATTTTCCTACGAGCAGTACTTC
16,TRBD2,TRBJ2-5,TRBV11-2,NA,CASSLVGTSESETQYF,TGTGCCAGCAGCTTAGTTGGGACTAGCGAGTCAGAGACCCAGTACTTC
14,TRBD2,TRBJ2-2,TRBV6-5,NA,CATWTSGTAGELFF,TGTGCGACGTGGACTAGCGGGACGGCCGGGGAGCTGTTTTTT
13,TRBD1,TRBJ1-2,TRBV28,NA,CASTGTGDYGYTF,TGTGCCAGTACCGGGACAGGGGACTATGGCTACACCTTC
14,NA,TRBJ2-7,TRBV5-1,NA,CASSFEDSSYEQYF,TGCGCCAGCAGCTTTGAGGACAGCTCCTACGAGCAGTACTTC
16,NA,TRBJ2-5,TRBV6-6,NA,CASSYSLRGDSETQYF,TGTGCCAGCAGTTACTCGCTCAGGGGTGACTCCGAGACCCAGTACTTC
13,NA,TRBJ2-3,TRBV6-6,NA,CAAGPESTDTQYF,TGTGCCGCGGGGCCCGAAAGCACAGATACGCAGTATTTT
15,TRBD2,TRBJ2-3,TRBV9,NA,CASSVAGTSADTQYF,TGTGCCAGCAGCGTCGCCGGGACTAGCGCGGATACGCAGTATTTT
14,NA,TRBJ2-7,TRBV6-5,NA,CASSYRSERYEQYF,TGTGCCAGCAGTTATCGTAGCGAGAGATACGAGCAGTACTTC
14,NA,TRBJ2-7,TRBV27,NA,CASHRVGGSYEQYF,TGTGCCAGCCACAGGGTCGGAGGCTCCTACGAGCAGTACTTC
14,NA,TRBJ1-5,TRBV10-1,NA,CASTEPGGPQPQHF,TGCGCCAGCACCGAGCCCGGGGGACCTCAGCCCCAGCATTTT
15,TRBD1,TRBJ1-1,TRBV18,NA,CASSPSRTGAVEAFF,TGTGCCAGCTCCCCTAGTAGGACAGGGGCGGTTGAAGCTTTCTTT
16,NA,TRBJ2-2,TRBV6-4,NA,CASSDSFPGGPGELFF,TGTGCCAGCAGTGACTCGTTCCCTGGAGGGCCCGGGGAGCTGTTTTTT
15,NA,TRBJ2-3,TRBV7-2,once,CASSRRETATDTQYF,TGTGCCAGCAGCCGACGGGAGACTGCCACAGATACGCAGTATTTT
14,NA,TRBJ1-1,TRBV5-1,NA,CASSRSSGNTEAFF,TGCGCCAGCAGCAGGTCGTCAGGGAACACTGAAGCTTTCTTT
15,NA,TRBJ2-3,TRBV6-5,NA,CASSSSMTATDTQYF,TGTGCCAGCAGTTCCTCCATGACAGCTACAGATACGCAGTATTTT
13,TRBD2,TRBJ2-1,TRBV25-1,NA,CASGLAGGSEQFF,TGTGCCAGCGGACTAGCGGGAGGTAGTGAGCAGTTCTTC
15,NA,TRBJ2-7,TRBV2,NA,CASNRASPRDYEQYF,TGTGCCAGCAACAGGGCTAGCCCAAGGGATTACGAGCAGTACTTC
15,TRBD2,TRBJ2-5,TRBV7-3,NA,CASSIQAGVQETQYF,TGTGCCAGCAGCATCCAAGCGGGAGTACAAGAGACCCAGTACTTC
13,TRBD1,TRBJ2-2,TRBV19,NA,CASIDRGDRELFF,TGTGCCAGTATTGACAGGGGTGACAGGGAGCTGTTTTTT
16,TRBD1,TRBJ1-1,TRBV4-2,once,CASSQGSGTGHTEAFF,TGTGCCAGCAGCCAAGGAAGTGGGACAGGACACACTGAAGCTTTCTTT
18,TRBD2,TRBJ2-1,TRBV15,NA,CATSSFSTSGREYNEQFF,TGTGCCACCAGCAGTTTCTCGACAAGCGGGAGGGAGTACAATGAGCAGTTCTTC
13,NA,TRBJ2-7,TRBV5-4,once,CASSWGVTYEQYF,TGTGCCAGCAGCTGGGGGGTGACCTACGAGCAGTACTTC
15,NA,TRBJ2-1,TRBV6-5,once,CASSQGGAGYNEQFF,TGTGCCAGCAGTCAAGGGGGCGCGGGGTACAATGAGCAGTTCTTC